The sequence of this TCR beta chain was determined in a study of ipilimumab plus nivolumab after autologous stem cell transplantation. Study in general: Typical patient got roughly 5 ipilimumab doses and seven to nine nivolumab doses (median). General observations from the study: Authors suggest TCR repertoire, Treg phenotype and gut microbiota support further study.

Checkpoint therapy with ipilimumab 1 mg/kg began 14 to 28 days after transplant. Through week 26, nivolumab 3 mg/kg IV was given weeks 1, 4, 7, 10, then biweekly. Germline V gene lookup returns CDR1 SEHNR and CDR2 FQNEAQ (reference sequence). The length of the CDR3 is 14 residues. Trimming stripped 2 bases from V and 3 bases from J, with 10 bases between. Clones were read by immunoSEQ multiplex PCR, and TCRdb kept only the in-frame ones, dropping some. The data contain some 87,000 clones, 75% to 85% of them seen just once; the ten biggest clones take up 2.2%. Concerning this clone itself: As yet, its antigen is unknown.

The genes are TRBV7-9 and TRBJ2-5; unclear D gene. This sequence was found in a male donor with diffuse large B-cell lymphoma. This specimen consisted of PBMCs, obtained in a trial of ipilimumab plus nivolumab as post-transplant consolidation. The CDR3: CASSLLAKKETQYF. The CDR3 nucleotides read TGTGCCAGCAGCTTACTCGCTAAAAAAGAGACCCAGTACTTC.